This passage covers 14 T cell receptor beta chains from one sample sequenced in a study of blood T cell repertoires in COVID-19. Repertoires were generated with immunoSEQ multiplex PCR, while TCRdb's copy carries only in-frame clones and drops some. The table has about 93,000 clones, 70% to 80% seen once. The sequencing sample was made of peripheral blood. The receptors were sampled from a human donor in a cohort sampled during active COVID-19.

The sample holds one count of this clone. The J gene is TRBJ2-7, the V gene TRBV4-2, with TRBD1 identical over 9 bases. V lost 2 bases, J lost 6 bases, and 5 bases stayed unmatched. The length of the CDR3 is 14 residues. The V gene's germline CDR1 is LGHNA and CDR2 YNFKEQ. The CDR3 region is CASSQPGQGPEQYF. The CDR3 DNA sequence: TGTGCCAGCAGCCAACCAGGACAGGGGCCCGAGCAGTACTTC.

This chain uses TRBV2 with TRBJ2-7; 8 nucleotides match TRBD1. CDR1 is SNHLY and CDR2 is FYNNEI in the germline V gene. With 8 bases clipped from V and 2 bases from J, the junction kept 11 bases outside the gene matches. The CDR3 spans 15 residues. The CDR3: CASQLRGQVAYEQYF. CDR3 in DNA: TGTGCCAGCCAACTGAGGGGACAGGTGGCCTACGAGCAGTACTTC.

This clone has a handful of counts. The V gene is TRBV27, the J gene TRBJ1-5; 9 positions match TRBD1. The CDR3 loop spans 16 amino acids. CDR1 is MNHEY, CDR2 SMNVEV, per germline (reference sequence). Germline trimming cut 4 bases from V and 1 base from J; bases unmatched to any gene: 5. The CDR3 nucleotides are TGTGCCAGCAGTTCCTTGACAGGGGGAAGCAATCAGCCCCAGCATTTT. It is translated as CASSSLTGGSNQPQHF.

The chain couples TRBV19 to TRBJ1-5; a possible D gene is TRBD1 (6 bases). The V gene's germline CDR1 is LNHDA and CDR2 SQIVND (reference sequence). The CDR3 is 12 residues long. Trimming removed 6 bases from V and 6 bases from J, with 9 bases in between. As DNA, the CDR3 is TGTGCCAGTAGGCAAGGGGGTCAGCCCCAGCATTTT. Its protein is CASRQGGQPQHF. Complete variable domain (other parts from reference TRBV19 and TRBJ1-5): DGGITQSPKYLFRKEGQNVTLSCEQNLNHDAMYWYRQDPGQGLRLIYYSQIVNDFQKGDIAEGYSVSREKKESFPLTVTSAQKNPTAFYLCASRQGGQPQHFGDGTRLSIL.

The chain links TRBV13 to TRBJ2-7, with 9 bases identical to TRBD2. The junction had 18 bases not matched to a gene; V was cut back by 5 bases and J by 1 base. There are 19 residues in the CDR3. The germline CDR1 and CDR2 sequences are PRHDT and FYEKMQ (reference sequence). DNA for the CDR3: TGTGCCAGCAGCCTCCTTAGCGGGAGAGTTCCCCAGCGGTCCTACGAGCAGTACTTC. Encoded protein: CASSLLSGRVPQRSYEQYF.

The chain joins TRBV28 to TRBJ1-1; TRBD1 matches at 8 bases. CDR3 length equals 14 residues. V lost 4 bases and J lost 4; bases outside the gene matches: 5. Germline V lookup: CDR1 MDHEN, CDR2 SYDVKM. This CDR3 reads CASSSTGVGTEAFF. The CDR3 region has the DNA TGTGCCAGCAGTTCGACAGGGGTGGGCACTGAAGCTTTCTTT.

The chain uses TRBV29-1 and TRBJ2-7, with TRBD1 identical over 8 bases. CDR1 and CDR2 from the germline V gene are SQVTM and ANQGSEA. After removal of 7 bases from V and 4 bases from J, the junction contained 6 bases not matched to a gene. The CDR3 is 12 residues long. CDR3 loop: CSAGQGSYEQYF. The CDR3, as DNA: TGCAGCGCTGGACAGGGAAGTTACGAGCAGTACTTC.

V usage is TRBV2 and J usage is TRBJ2-7; 8 nucleotides agree with TRBD2. The V and J ends lost 6 bases and 4 bases, in that order; junction bases with no gene match: 8. The CDR3 has 14 residues. Germline CDR1 SNHLY, CDR2 FYNNEI. The CDR3 DNA is TGTGCCAGCAGCCGCGGGACTAGGGGATACGAGCAGTACTTC. Its protein product is CASSRGTRGYEQYF.

This clone was seen a few times. CDR3 bases: TGTGCCACCCGCTCGGGGTCCGGGAACACTGAAGCTTTCTTT. Translating it yields CATRSGSGNTEAFF. The V and J genes are TRBV24-1 and TRBJ1-1; D is undetermined. Trimming left V 9 bases short and J 1 base short, with 14 bases between. Germline-derived CDR1 and CDR2 are KGHDR and SFDVKD. This CDR3 comprises 14 residues.

The V gene is TRBV5-4, the J gene TRBJ2-3, with 14 bases that match TRBD2. J lost 6 bases, V lost 5 bases, and 8 bases had no gene match. The germline CDR1 and CDR2 sequences are SGHNT and YYREEE (reference sequence). The CDR3 loop spans 16 amino acids. In DNA, the CDR3 is TGTGCCAGCAGAGCCGGGACTAGCGGGAGAGGGGATACGCAGTATTTT. As protein: CASRAGTSGRGDTQYF.

This clone turned up a few times. The V gene is TRBV5-1, the J gene TRBJ2-1; D unresolved. The CDR3 is 12 residues long. Germline lookup yields CDR1 SGHRS and CDR2 YFSETQ. Trimming removed 9 bases from V and 7 bases from J, with 14 bases in between. As DNA, the CDR3 is TGCGCCACAACGTTCCCGAGGAATGAGCAGTTCTTC. As protein: CATTFPRNEQFF. Together with reference TRBV5-1 and TRBJ2-1, the CDR3 gives the full variable domain: KAGVTQTPRYLIKTRGQQVTLSCSPISGHRSVSWYQQTPGQGLQFLFEYFSETQRNKGNFPGRFSGRQFSNSRSEMNVSTLELGDSALYLCATTFPRNEQFFGPGTRLTVL.

This chain joins TRBV11-3 and TRBJ2-7; D is perhaps TRBD1 (6 bases). In germline, CDR1 is SGHNT, CDR2 YENEEA. CDR3 length: 13 residues. The V end was cut by 2 bases, the J end by 6 bases, with 11 bases between. For the CDR3, the DNA is TGTGCCAGCAGCTTAAGTGGGGGCTCCGAGCAGTACTTC. This encodes CASSLSGGSEQYF.

The chain uses TRBV4-2 and TRBJ2-7; a weak D match, TRBD1 (6 bases). The V gene lost 0 bases and the J gene lost 4 bases, with 16 bases spanning the gap. Looked up from germline, CDR1 is LGHNA and CDR2 is YNFKEQ. The CDR3 is made up of 16 amino acids. In DNA, the CDR3 is TGTGCCAGCAGCCAAGATACCCAGACAGGTTCGTACGAGCAGTACTTC. The encoded protein is CASSQDTQTGSYEQYF.

V gene TRBV30 combines with J gene TRBJ2-3; 9 bases agree with TRBD1. CDR1 GTSNPN and CDR2 SVGIG come from the germline V gene (reference sequence). V trimming: 3 bases; J trimming: 2 bases; junction bases outside the gene matches: 9. The length of the CDR3 is 16 residues. The CDR3 here is CAWRPYRGRVTDTQYF. Here the CDR3 DNA reads TGTGCCTGGAGACCTTACAGGGGGCGCGTCACAGATACGCAGTATTTT.